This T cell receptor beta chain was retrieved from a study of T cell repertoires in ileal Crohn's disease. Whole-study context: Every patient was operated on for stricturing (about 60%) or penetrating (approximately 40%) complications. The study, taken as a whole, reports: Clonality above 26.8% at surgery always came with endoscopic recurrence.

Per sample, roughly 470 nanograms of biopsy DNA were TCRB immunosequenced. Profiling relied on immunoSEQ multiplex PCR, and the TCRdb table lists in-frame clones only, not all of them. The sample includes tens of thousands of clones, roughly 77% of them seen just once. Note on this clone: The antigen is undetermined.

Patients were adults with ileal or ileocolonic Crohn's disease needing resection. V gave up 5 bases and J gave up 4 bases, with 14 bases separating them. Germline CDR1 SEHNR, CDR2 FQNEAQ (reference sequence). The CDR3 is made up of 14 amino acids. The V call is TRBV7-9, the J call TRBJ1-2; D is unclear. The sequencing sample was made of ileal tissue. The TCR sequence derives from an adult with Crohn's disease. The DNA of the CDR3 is TGTGCCAGCAGCCTTAGCGAGACACCCTATGGCTACACCTTC. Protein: CASSLSETPYGYTF.